This T cell receptor (beta chain) came from a study of identifying expanded T cells in peripheral blood. Study outcomes and limitations: Across healthy donors, higher total template counts meant significantly greater roughly two-week count variance. Technical replicates showed roughly 1.2 changed clones; roughly two weeks about 16.4; four weeks 19.

Collection occurred without any documented infections or immune events in donors. The table came from immunoSEQ multiplex PCR; TCRdb's copy has only in-frame clones and leaves some out. Of about 100,000 clones in the sample, approximately 89% were seen once. About this clone: Its antigen is currently unknown.

Sequencing input: blood. The TCR sequence derives from a person aged 18 to 75 in good health.

CDR3 in DNA: TGTGCCAGCAGCTTAAGTAGGGTAGGGCGGGCAGAAGCTTTCTTT. As protein: CASSLSRVGRAEAFF. The rearrangement joins TRBV7-8 to TRBJ1-1; D is unresolved. V lost 2 bases and J 8 bases, leaving 18 bases between the germline ends. CDR3 length: 15 residues. Germline CDR1 and CDR2: SGHVS and FQNEAQ. Supplemented by reference TRBV7-8 and TRBJ1-1, the full variable domain reads GAGVSQSPRYKVAKRGQDVALRCDPISGHVSLFWYQQALGQGPEFLTYFQNEAQLDKSGLPSDRFFAERPEGSVSTLKIQRTQQEDSAVYLCASSLSRVGRAEAFFGQGTRLTVV.